The entry below describes one T cell receptor beta chain. What it recognizes is unknown. This CDR3 has 13 residues. The germline V and J ends were trimmed by 3 bases and 8 bases, with 11 bases remaining between them. The germline V gene encodes CDR1 LNHDA and CDR2 SQIVND (reference sequence). These data come from a study of cytomegalovirus exposure and HLA in healthy donors. Study at large: Around 87 million unique TCRs, all from HLA-typed donors, were included in an early release of the data.

PCR used 60 Vbeta primers and 13 Jbeta primers. Assay: immunoSEQ multiplex PCR; the TCRdb copy retains only in-frame clones and omits some. The sample features 150,000 to 250,000 clones, with around 0.7% in its top ten. General study points: TCR beta chains numbering some 160 were designated cytomegalovirus-associated. When a later analysis was performed, an Asian-associated ancestry cluster reportedly had fewer N-insertions than the approximately 700-donor mean.

Although they were nominally healthy when sampled, donors likely had unrecorded immune exposures. The rearrangement links TRBV19 to TRBJ1-3; D gene uncertain. The TCR sequence derives from a boy aged 5 to 17 in good health and CMV-seronegative. The sample taken for sequencing was PBMCs. The CDR3: CASSIPPEYTIYF. The CDR3 nucleotides read TGTGCCAGTAGTATCCCACCGGAGTACACCATATATTTT.